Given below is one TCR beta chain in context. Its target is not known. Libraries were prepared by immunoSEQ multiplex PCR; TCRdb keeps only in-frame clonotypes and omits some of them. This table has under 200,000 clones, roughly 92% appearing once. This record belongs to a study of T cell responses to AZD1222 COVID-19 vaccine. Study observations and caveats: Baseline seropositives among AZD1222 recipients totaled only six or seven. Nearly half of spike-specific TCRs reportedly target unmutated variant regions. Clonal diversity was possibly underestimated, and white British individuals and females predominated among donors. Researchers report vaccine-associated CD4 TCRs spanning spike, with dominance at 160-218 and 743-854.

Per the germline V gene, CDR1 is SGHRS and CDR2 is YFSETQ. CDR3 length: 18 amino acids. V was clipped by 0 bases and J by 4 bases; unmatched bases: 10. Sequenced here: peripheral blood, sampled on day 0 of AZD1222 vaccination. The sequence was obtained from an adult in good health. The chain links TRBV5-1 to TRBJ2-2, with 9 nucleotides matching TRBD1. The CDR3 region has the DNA TGCGCCAGCAGCTTGGGACAGGGGGTTCCGCGAACCACCGGGGAGCTGTTTTTT. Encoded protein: CASSLGQGVPRTTGELFF.